The 32 T cell receptor beta chains below were found in one sample sequenced in a study of T-cell reconstitution after alpha-beta-depleted transplantation in children. A library of TCRbeta sequences, prepared with unique molecular identifiers, was generated. MiXCR, applied by TCRdb to the PCR reads, yields one record per CDR3 protein. The table has some 590,000 distinct CDR3 sequences, about 10% seen once; the top ten hold approximately 4.1%. The sample was PBMCs from the stem cell graft donor, taken from the stem cell graft. The receptors here all came from a human donor who donated a stem cell graft to a child with acute myeloid leukemia.

There are a few counts of this clonotype. The chain is built from TRBV9 and TRBJ2-2, with D possibly TRBD2 on 6 matching bases. This CDR3 region has 15 residues. V gave up 0 bases and J gave up 4 bases, with 10 bases separating them. Germline CDR1 and CDR2: SGDLS and YYNGEE. CDR3 nucleotide sequence: TGTGCCAGCAGCGTAGATCCAGCGGGCACCGGGGAGCTGTTTTTT. Its protein is CASSVDPAGTGELFF.

This clonotype was detected only a few times. This chain uses TRBV27 with TRBJ2-2; D possibly matches TRBD1 or TRBD2 (5 bases each). Germline V gene lookup returns CDR1 MNHEY and CDR2 SMNVEV (reference sequence). The length of the CDR3 is 15 residues. V was shortened by 7 bases and J by 6 bases, with 18 bases between the two germline ends. The CDR3 protein is CASTFLGEGPGELFF. In DNA form, the CDR3 reads TGTGCCAGCACCTTTTTGGGAGAGGGACCCGGGGAGCTGTTTTTT.

This clonotype was seen only a few times. This sequence joins TRBV12-3 or TRBV12-4 and TRBJ2-2; D not resolved. The CDR3 loop spans 13 amino acids. V lost 8 bases, J lost 1 base, and 8 bases lay in between. The CDR3 DNA reads TGTGCCAGCCCGAGAGGGAACACCGGGGAGCTGTTTTTT. Translated: CASPRGNTGELFF.

This clonotype was seen many times. V usage is TRBV25-1 and J usage is TRBJ2-3; D is possibly TRBD2 (5 bases). The CDR3 consists of 15 residues. Per germline, CDR1 MGHDK and CDR2 SYGVNS. Deletions cut 7 bases from V and 3 bases from J, with 17 bases between. In DNA, the CDR3 is TGTGCCAGCACCCCGGGATACGGGTCAACAGATACGCAGTATTTT. It yields the protein CASTPGYGSTDTQYF.

This clonotype has at least ten counts. This chain uses TRBV6-5 with TRBJ2-7; 8 bases fit TRBD2. CDR1 is MNHEY, CDR2 SVGAGI, per germline. This CDR3 has 17 residues. Trimming removed 2 bases from V and 3 bases from J; junction bases left unmatched: 12. The CDR3 here is CASSYSPGTRPNYEQYF. The DNA for the CDR3 is TGTGCCAGCAGTTACAGCCCGGGGACTAGACCGAACTACGAGCAGTACTTC.

Many counts were recorded for this clonotype. The gene calls are TRBV7-6 and TRBJ2-2; the D is unclear. V was cut by 5 bases and J by 3 bases, with 7 bases left in between. The CDR3 is 13 amino acids. Germline CDR1 SGHVS, CDR2 FNYEAQ. CDR3 nucleotides: TGTGCCAGCAGCGGCTGGGACACCGGGGAGCTGTTTTTT. Translating it yields CASSGWDTGELFF.

Many counts were recorded for this clonotype. This rearrangement joins TRBV12-3 or TRBV12-4 to TRBJ2-4; no firm D call. V shed 2 bases and J shed 2 bases, with 10 bases lying between them. The CDR3 spans 15 residues. The CDR3 DNA reads as TGTGCCAGCAGTTTAAGCTCTTCGACCAAAAACATTCAGTACTTC. It is translated as CASSLSSSTKNIQYF.

Ten or more counts support this clonotype. The rearrangement uses TRBV7-3 and TRBJ2-3, with 7 bases fitting TRBD2. Germline V gene lookup returns CDR1 SGHTA and CDR2 FQGTGA. Trimming took 1 base from V and 5 from J; bases not matched to a gene: 9. This CDR3 is 16 amino acids long. The chain's CDR3 is CASSLSGGSRVDTQYF. The CDR3 DNA reads as TGTGCCAGCAGCTTAAGCGGCGGGAGTAGGGTAGATACGCAGTATTTT.

A few counts support this clonotype. The rearrangement joins TRBV6-1 to TRBJ2-2; D is ambiguous. Germline CDR1 reads MNHNS; CDR2 reads SASEGT. Trimming removed 9 bases from V and 2 bases from J, with 22 bases in between. This CDR3 is 17 amino acids long. Here the CDR3 reads CASFRASAGRNTGELFF. In DNA, the CDR3 is TGTGCCAGTTTTAGGGCCTCAGCAGGACGTAACACCGGGGAGCTGTTTTTT.

The V call is TRBV2, the J call TRBJ2-1; 12 positions match TRBD2. Trimming cost V 5 bases and J 12 bases; bases outside gene matches: 5. Per germline, CDR1 SNHLY and CDR2 FYNNEI. The CDR3 runs 13 residues. Here the CDR3 reads CASSPGLAGWQFF. The CDR3 DNA is TGTGCCAGCAGTCCTGGACTAGCGGGATGGCAGTTCTTC.

This clonotype was recorded a few times. The CDR3 sequence: CASSLIRVQGYTF. CDR3 bases: TGTGCCAGCAGTTTAATCAGGGTTCAAGGCTACACCTTC. The chain employs TRBV28 and TRBJ1-2; a weak D match, TRBD1 (5 bases). Trimming cost V 2 bases and J 8 bases, with 12 bases left between them. The CDR3 loop spans 13 amino acids. The germline CDR1 and CDR2 sequences are MDHEN and SYDVKM.

There are a few counts of this clonotype. The chain is built from TRBV3-1 and TRBJ2-5; D unresolved. The CDR3 is 12 amino acids. Germline lookup yields CDR1 LGHDT and CDR2 YNNKEL (reference sequence). Between the trimmed V and J ends, which lost 0 bases and 6 bases, there was a span of 5 bases. CDR3 amino acids: CASSQDMKTQYF. The CDR3 DNA follows: TGTGCCAGCAGCCAAGACATGAAGACCCAGTACTTC.

The J gene is TRBJ2-2, the V gene TRBV6-6; D gene uncertain. In germline, CDR1 is MNHNY, CDR2 SVGAGI (reference sequence). The CDR3 sequence is 12 residues long. Trimming removed 6 bases from V and 2 bases from J, with 4 bases in between. CDR3 amino acids: CASRHNTGELFF. For the CDR3, the DNA is TGTGCCAGCAGACATAACACCGGGGAGCTGTTTTTT.

This clonotype was recorded many times. The chain joins TRBV20-1 to TRBJ2-1; D remains ambiguous. Germline CDR1 reads DFQATT; CDR2 reads SNEGSKA (reference sequence). This CDR3 has 16 residues. Deletions cut 1 base from V and 5 bases from J, with 18 bases between. The CDR3 is CSARGAIAAINNEQFF. The CDR3 DNA reads as TGCAGTGCTAGAGGGGCGATAGCAGCTATTAACAATGAGCAGTTCTTC.

The V call is TRBV3-1, the J call TRBJ2-1, with TRBD2 identical over 8 bases. J was trimmed by 3 bases and V by 0 bases; bases with no gene match: 4. The CDR3 is made up of 16 amino acids. Germline CDR1 and CDR2: LGHDT and YNNKEL (reference sequence). Here the CDR3 reads CASSQESAGVYNEQFF. DNA of the CDR3: TGTGCCAGCAGCCAAGAATCAGCGGGGGTCTACAATGAGCAGTTCTTC.

This clonotype was seen at least ten times. This chain joins TRBV12-3 or TRBV12-4 and TRBJ1-4, with 7 bases aligning to TRBD1. V was pared by 1 base and J by 8 bases, with 7 bases of the junction left unmatched. The CDR3 runs to 15 residues. DNA for the CDR3: TGTGCCAGCAGTTTAGGGGGACAGCCCACGGAAAAACTGTTTTTT. Encoded protein: CASSLGGQPTEKLFF.

This clonotype came up many times. The chain couples TRBV7-3 to TRBJ2-5, with 10 bases fitting TRBD2. J gave up 4 bases and V 3 bases, and 8 bases lay outside the gene matches. Germline CDR1 is SGHTA and CDR2 is FQGTGA. CDR3 length equals 16 residues. The CDR3 DNA reads as TGTGCCAGCAGCTTGGGGGCTAGCGGGAGCAGAGAGACCCAGTACTTC. It codes for CASSLGASGSRETQYF. The full variable domain, completed using reference TRBV7-3 and TRBJ2-5, is GAGVSQTPSNKVTEKGKYVELRCDPISGHTALYWYRQSLGQGPEFLIYFQGTGAADDSGLPNDRFFAVRPEGSVSTLKIQRTERGDSAVYLCASSLGASGSRETQYFGPGTRLLVL.

The chain combines TRBV5-5 with TRBJ2-7; TRBD1 is a possible D gene (5 bases). The CDR3 is made up of 13 amino acids. Per germline, CDR1 SGHKS and CDR2 YYEKEE (reference sequence). V dropped 1 base and J dropped 6 bases, with 11 bases sitting between them. The CDR3 loop is CASSLTGLSEQYF. In nucleotides, the CDR3 is TGTGCCAGCAGCTTGACAGGCCTCTCCGAGCAGTACTTC.

Only a few counts were recorded for this clonotype. This sequence joins TRBV10-3 and TRBJ2-3, with no clear D. The CDR3 runs to 16 residues. V was clipped by 2 bases and J by 1 base, with 13 bases between them. Germline V gene data show CDR1 as ENHRY and CDR2 as SYGVKD. The CDR3 sequence: CAISERSPDGTDTQYF. In nucleotides, the CDR3 is TGTGCCATCAGTGAGAGGTCCCCCGACGGCACAGATACGCAGTATTTT.

Only a few counts were recorded for this clonotype. This chain connects TRBV6-5 to TRBJ2-2; D not resolved. Trimming removed 2 bases from V and 2 bases from J, with 9 bases in between. CDR3 length: 15 residues. Germline V lookup: CDR1 MNHEY, CDR2 SVGAGI. CDR3 protein: CASSYKTTNTGELFF. The CDR3 region has the DNA TGTGCCAGCAGTTACAAAACCACCAACACCGGGGAGCTGTTTTTT.

The chain couples TRBV20-1 to TRBJ2-7; 9 nucleotides match TRBD2. J gave up 0 bases and V 5 bases, and 5 bases lay outside the gene matches. CDR3 size: 14 residues. Germline V gene data show CDR1 as DFQATT and CDR2 as SNEGSKA (reference sequence). CDR3: CSASLAGSSYEQYF. DNA of the CDR3: TGCAGTGCTTCTCTAGCGGGGAGCTCCTACGAGCAGTACTTC.

The rearrangement links TRBV7-8 to TRBJ1-3; no firm D call. Germline V gene sequence: CDR1 SGHVS, CDR2 FQNEAQ. Trimming took off 5 bases at V and 2 bases at J, with 22 bases between the two ends. The CDR3 totals 18 residues. This CDR3 reads CASSQTPGSGITGNTIYF. The CDR3 coding sequence is TGTGCCAGCAGCCAGACCCCGGGCAGTGGAATCACTGGAAACACCATATATTTT. Combining the CDR3 with reference TRBV7-8 and TRBJ1-3 gives the whole variable domain GAGVSQSPRYKVAKRGQDVALRCDPISGHVSLFWYQQALGQGPEFLTYFQNEAQLDKSGLPSDRFFAERPEGSVSTLKIQRTQQEDSAVYLCASSQTPGSGITGNTIYFGEGSWLTVV.

The chain couples TRBV7-2 to TRBJ2-5; D gene unclear. This CDR3 has 11 residues. Trimming took 1 base from V and 7 from J, leaving 4 bases between them. Germline CDR1 SGHTA, CDR2 FQGNSA. Here the CDR3 DNA reads TGTGCCAGCAGCTTAGAGGCGACCCAGTACTTC. Protein product: CASSLEATQYF.

CDR3 in amino acids: CATPISGGDTGELFF. The CDR3 bases are TGTGCCACCCCGATTAGCGGGGGGGACACCGGGGAGCTGTTTTTT. The chain links TRBV15 to TRBJ2-2, with 11 bases identical to TRBD2. V dropped 8 bases and J dropped 3; count of bases not matched to a gene: 5. Per germline, CDR1 LNHNV and CDR2 YYDKDF (reference sequence). The CDR3 totals 15 residues.

This clonotype was observed many times. This sequence joins TRBV28 and TRBJ1-5, with 8 bases matching TRBD1. Germline CDR1 MDHEN, CDR2 SYDVKM. J was trimmed by 6 bases and V by 5 bases; bases with no gene match: 15. The CDR3 runs to 17 residues. The CDR3 loop reads CASSGPGRTGRGQPQHF. In nucleotides, the CDR3 is TGTGCCAGCAGTGGCCCGGGCCGGACAGGGAGAGGTCAGCCCCAGCATTTT. Full variable domain (remainder filled in from reference TRBV28 and TRBJ1-5): DVKVTQSSRYLVKRTGEKVFLECVQDMDHENMFWYRQDPGLGLRLIYFSYDVKMKEKGDIPEGYSVSREKKERFSLILESASTNQTSMYLCASSGPGRTGRGQPQHFGDGTRLSIL.

Many counts were recorded for this clonotype. This sequence joins TRBV9 and TRBJ2-1; 11 positions match TRBD2. The CDR3 loop spans 16 amino acids. Germline assignment: CDR1 SGDLS and CDR2 YYNGEE. V was clipped by 3 bases and J by 5 bases; unmatched bases: 7. The CDR3: CASSAVAGGINNEQFF. CDR3 sequence (DNA): TGTGCCAGCAGCGCCGTAGCGGGAGGGATCAACAATGAGCAGTTCTTC.

Only one count was recorded for this clonotype. The chain links TRBV20-1 to TRBJ1-2; D is perhaps TRBD1 (5 bases). Per the germline V gene, CDR1 is DFQATT and CDR2 is SNEGSKA (reference sequence). V was pared by 5 bases and J by 4 bases, with 17 bases between. This CDR3 has 14 amino acids. The CDR3 DNA is TGCAGTGCTCCAACCGGGGCCGGGGGCTATGGCTACACCTTC. This codes for CSAPTGAGGYGYTF.

V usage is TRBV20-1 and J usage is TRBJ1-4; D gene ambiguous. V was shortened by 5 bases and J by 3 bases, with 7 bases between the two germline ends. Germline CDR1 and CDR2: DFQATT and SNEGSKA (reference sequence). The CDR3 extends over 12 amino acids. The CDR3 loop is CSAWRPNEKLFF. Written as DNA, the CDR3 is TGCAGTGCTTGGCGGCCTAATGAAAAACTGTTTTTT.

This clonotype appeared many times. An end of the junction does not agree with germline; a read error may underlie this. The gene calls are TRBV7-7 and TRBJ1-1; D uncertain. This CDR3 region has 14 residues. The germline CDR1 and CDR2 sequences are SSHAT and FNYEAQ (reference sequence). The CDR3 DNA follows: TGTGCTAGCAGACCCTTCATCGGGAACACTGAAGCTTTCTTT. Its translation is CASRPFIGNTEAFF.

This clonotype showed up many times. The V and J genes are TRBV29-1 and TRBJ2-5; D might be TRBD2 (6 bases). This CDR3 comprises 13 residues. Trimming pared 3 bases from V and 1 base from J, leaving 9 bases between. CDR1 is SQVTM, CDR2 ANQGSEA, per germline. The CDR3 DNA reads TGCAGCGTTGATGGGGGGATCCAAGAGACCCAGTACTTC. Translation gives CSVDGGIQETQYF.

This clonotype was observed many times. J is TRBJ2-2 and V is TRBV25-1; the match to TRBD1 covers 7 bases. V lost 4 bases and J lost 0; bases outside the gene matches: 8. The CDR3 has 17 residues. CDR1 and CDR2 (germline): MGHDK, SYGVNS. CDR3 region: CASSGYTGAANTGELFF. The CDR3 coding sequence is TGTGCCAGCAGTGGATATACAGGGGCCGCGAACACCGGGGAGCTGTTTTTT.

This clonotype was seen only a few times. The chain has TRBV2 and TRBJ2-6; 7 positions agree with TRBD1. The V and J ends lost 7 bases and 0 bases, in that order; junction bases with no gene match: 6. This CDR3 is 16 amino acids long. Per the germline V gene, CDR1 is SNHLY and CDR2 is FYNNEI. CDR3 DNA: TGTGCCAGCATTCTAGACAGGGCCTCTGGGGCCAACGTCCTGACTTTC. It specifies CASILDRASGANVLTF.